This is a list of T cell receptor beta chains from one sample in a study of vaccination and CD4 T cells after COVID-19. Each CDR3 protein is one row after TCRdb ran MiXCR on the PCR reads. The sample contains around 6,000 distinct CDR3 sequences, roughly 48% of which appear only once. No antigens are known for them. Sequences were obtained from CD4+ T cells from blood, cultured in vitro. Receptors were obtained from a human donor in good health. CDR3s include the opening cysteine and the closing phenylalanine or tryptophan. D genes are given only for firm matches. The size of a clone is reported for some rows only, either as once, few or many, or as a class for expanded clones.

.,.,14,TRBV5-1,TRBJ1-6,CASSLAAANSPLHF,TGCGCCAGCAGCTTGGCAGCGGCTAATTCACCCCTCCACTTT
.,.,14,TRBV5-1,TRBJ2-5,CASSPQGKAETQYF,TGCGCCAGCAGCCCCCAGGGGAAGGCAGAGACCCAGTACTTC
.,.,16,TRBV15,TRBJ2-3,CATSRGYSTSTDTQYF,TGTGCCACCAGCAGAGGATACAGTACTAGCACAGATACGCAGTATTTT
.,TRBD2,21,TRBV6-2/TRBV6-3,TRBJ2-7,CASSWPAPSGSGRSRSYEQYF,TGTGCCAGCAGTTGGCCCGCCCCGAGCGGGAGTGGACGCAGCCGTTCCTACGAGCAGTACTTC
.,TRBD2,16,TRBV27,TRBJ2-3,CASRETSGRAADTQYF,TGTGCCAGCAGGGAGACTAGCGGGAGAGCTGCAGATACGCAGTATTTT
.,.,19,TRBV21-1,TRBJ1-2,CASSKVKGDSRTGGGGYTF,TGTGCCAGCAGCAAAGTAAAAGGGGATTCGAGGACAGGGGGCGGGGGCTACACCTTC
few,TRBD1,13,TRBV7-9,TRBJ1-2,CASSHNTGDGYTF,TGTGCCAGCAGCCATAATACAGGGGATGGCTACACCTTC
few,.,15,TRBV11-2,TRBJ2-7,CASSLGNSPSYEQYF,TGTGCCAGCAGTCTCGGGAACTCTCCCTCTTACGAGCAGTACTTC
.,TRBD1,15,TRBV20-1,TRBJ1-5,CSARRTGGREQPQHF,TGCAGTGCTAGGAGGACAGGGGGAAGAGAACAGCCCCAGCATTTT
.,.,14,TRBV29-1,TRBJ1-1,CSVEEETFRVRAFF,TGCAGCGTTGAAGAGGAAACCTTCAGGGTGAGAGCTTTCTTT
.,TRBD1,16,TRBV10-3,TRBJ2-2,CAIRAMTGAGTGELFF,TGTGCCATCAGGGCCATGACAGGGGCCGGCACCGGGGAGCTGTTTTTT
.,.,14,TRBV7-2,TRBJ2-5,CASSLDLSLETQYF,TGTGCCAGCAGCTTAGATCTGAGCCTGGAGACCCAGTACTTC
.,.,15,TRBV7-8,TRBJ2-7,CASSPRGRSSYEQYF,TGTGCCAGCAGCCCTCGAGGACGGAGCTCCTACGAGCAGTACTTC
.,.,12,TRBV6-1,TRBJ1-1,CASRQGTTEAFF,TGTGCCAGCAGACAAGGGACCACTGAAGCTTTCTTT
once,.,13,TRBV30,TRBJ2-5,CAWSLSAGETQYF,TGTGCCTGGAGTTTGAGCGCGGGGGAGACCCAGTACTTC
.,TRBD2,15,TRBV14,TRBJ2-1,CASSQTSGGRTEQFF,TGTGCCAGCAGCCAAACTAGCGGGGGTCGTACTGAGCAGTTCTTC
.,TRBD1,15,TRBV14,TRBJ2-7,CASSHPGTGKYEQYF,TGTGCCAGCAGCCACCCCGGGACAGGGAAGTACGAGCAGTACTTC
.,.,17,TRBV30,TRBJ1-2,CAVPGLLPRISRYGYTF,TGTGCCGTTCCGGGACTCCTACCCCGTATAAGCCGGTATGGCTACACCTTC
.,.,15,TRBV6-2/TRBV6-3,TRBJ1-1,CASSSSGSVNTEAFF,TGTGCCAGCAGTTCCTCAGGTTCGGTGAACACTGAAGCTTTCTTT
.,TRBD1,20,TRBV7-6,TRBJ1-2,CASSLQRTGNLDGLNSGYTF,TGTGCCAGCAGCTTACAGAGGACAGGCAATCTTGACGGTCTCAATAGCGGCTACACCTTC
few,.,13,TRBV28,TRBJ1-5,CASTPGAPKAQHF,TGTGCCAGCACTCCGGGGGCGCCCAAGGCCCAGCATTTT
once,.,14,TRBV30,TRBJ2-7,CAWSWSYNVHEQYF,TGTGCCTGGAGTTGGAGCTATAATGTCCACGAGCAGTACTTC
.,.,14,TRBV12-3/TRBV12-4,TRBJ2-4,CASSLGEPGNIQYF,TGTGCCAGCAGTCTTGGGGAACCTGGGAACATTCAGTACTTC
.,TRBD1,16,TRBV2,TRBJ2-7,CASSETATGVLGEQYF,TGTGCCAGCAGTGAAACCGCCACAGGGGTATTAGGCGAGCAGTACTTC
.,TRBD1,15,TRBV28,TRBJ1-2,CASSPQTGGDYGYTF,TGTGCCAGCAGCCCCCAAACAGGGGGCGACTATGGCTACACCTTC
few,TRBD1,15,TRBV27,TRBJ1-5,CASGTGTGRNQPQHF,TGTGCCAGCGGAACCGGGACAGGGCGCAATCAGCCCCAGCATTTT
few,.,13,TRBV7-9,TRBJ1-2,CASSLDLDYGYTF,TGTGCCAGCAGCTTAGACTTAGACTATGGCTACACCTTC
few,.,17,TRBV27,TRBJ2-3,CASSPIQRSLRTDTQYF,TGTGCCAGCAGTCCGATCCAGCGGAGTCTGAGGACAGATACGCAGTATTTT
.,.,14,TRBV7-2,TRBJ1-1,CASSLGGGYTEAFF,TGTGCCAGCAGCTTAGGGGGAGGGTACACTGAAGCTTTCTTT
few,.,16,TRBV19,TRBJ1-5,CASSIVGGVVLQPQHF,TGTGCCAGTAGTATAGTTGGGGGCGTGGTGTTGCAGCCCCAGCATTTT
.,.,17,TRBV10-3,TRBJ1-2,CAISYTAGRRGLDGYTF,TGTGCCATCAGTTACACGGCAGGTAGAAGGGGCCTGGACGGCTACACCTTC
.,TRBD2,17,TRBV11-3,TRBJ2-3,CASSLGSERGRTDTQYF,TGTGCCAGCAGCTTAGGATCGGAGCGGGGGAGGACAGATACGCAGTATTTT
.,.,14,TRBV24-1,TRBJ2-1,CATSLAGSNNEQFF,TGTGCCACCAGTCTTGCGGGTTCCAACAATGAGCAGTTCTTC
.,.,14,TRBV10-3,TRBJ2-5,CAISRQGLGETQYF,TGTGCCATCAGCCGACAGGGACTCGGGGAGACCCAGTACTTC
hyperexpanded,.,13,TRBV20-1,TRBJ2-7,CSARWFGDYEQYF,TGCAGTGCTAGGTGGTTTGGGGACTACGAGCAGTACTTC
.,.,13,TRBV5-1,TRBJ1-6,CASSLAGNSPLHF,TGCGCCAGCAGCTTGGCAGGGAATTCACCCCTCCACTTT
.,.,14,TRBV11-2,TRBJ1-2,CASSLEGLRRGYTF,TGTGCCAGCAGCTTAGAAGGTTTACGTCGGGGCTACACCTTC
few,.,19,TRBV7-6,TRBJ1-5,CASSLVSGATKYSNQPQHF,TGTGCCAGCAGCTTAGTATCAGGGGCGACCAAATATAGCAATCAGCCCCAGCATTTT